This TCR beta chain was observed in a study of T cells in Graves' hyperthyroidism and ophthalmopathy. V was shortened by 6 bases and J by 0 bases, with 12 bases between the two germline ends. Germline loops: CDR1 MDHEN, CDR2 SYDVKM. The CDR3 has 16 amino acids. RNA transcripts provided the source from which TCR beta CDR3 regions were amplified. Researchers ran a first-round RT-PCR on the TCR CDR3 using the HTBI primer set. Each CDR3 protein gets one entry after TCRdb re-called the multiplex PCR reads with MiXCR. Here the sample spans 530,000 or so distinct CDR3 sequences, around 24% being singletons. This chain joins TRBV28 and TRBJ1-6, with D unresolved. Input material: blood. This clonotype originated in a woman aged 25 to 39 with Graves' ophthalmopathy. DNA for the CDR3: TGTGCCAGCAGCCGTGACGGATACTCCTATAATTCACCCCTCCACTTT. Its protein is CASSRDGYSYNSPLHF.